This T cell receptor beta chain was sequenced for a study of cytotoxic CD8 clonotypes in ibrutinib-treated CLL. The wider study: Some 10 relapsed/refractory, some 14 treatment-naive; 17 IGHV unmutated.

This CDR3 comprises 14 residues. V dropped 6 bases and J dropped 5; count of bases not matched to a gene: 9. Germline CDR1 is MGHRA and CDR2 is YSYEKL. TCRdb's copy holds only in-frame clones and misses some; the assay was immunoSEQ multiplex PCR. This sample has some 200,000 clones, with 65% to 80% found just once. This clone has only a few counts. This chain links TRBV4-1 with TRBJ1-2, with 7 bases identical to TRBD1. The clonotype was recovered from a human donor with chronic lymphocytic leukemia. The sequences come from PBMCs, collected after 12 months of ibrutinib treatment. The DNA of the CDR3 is TGCGCCAGCAGTAACTCCGGGACAGAGTATGGCTACACCTTC. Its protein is CASSNSGTEYGYTF.